This T cell receptor beta chain was sequenced during a study of Ad26.COV2.S vaccination and SARS-CoV-2 variants. Repertoires were generated with immunoSEQ multiplex PCR, while TCRdb's copy carries only in-frame clones and drops some. This repertoire shows fewer than 400,000 clones, roughly 90% found once; its top ten account for around 5.5%. The CDR3 contains 13 residues. V was pared by 4 bases and J by 6 bases, with 10 bases between. Germline CDR1 is SGDLS and CDR2 is YYNGEE. Noted treatment: some 20 received Ad26.COV2.S at low or high dose, single or two shots; 5 received placebo; per-sample allocation not given. At day 63 after the first vaccine or placebo injection, samples were drawn.

The material sequenced was peripheral blood, taken in a trial of Ad26.COV2.S vaccine versus placebo. The receptor was isolated from a person aged 18-60 years who received the Ad26.COV2.S COVID-19 vaccine or a placebo. The chain links TRBV9 to TRBJ2-2, with D unresolved. As DNA, the CDR3 is TGTGCCAGCAGCCCCCGCTCGCCCGGGGAGCTGTTTTTT. This gives the protein CASSPRSPGELFF.